Here is one T cell receptor beta chain with its context. Authors' processing steps: The authors estimated nucleated cell counts from reference gene primer amplification. Clones were read by immunoSEQ multiplex PCR, and TCRdb kept only the in-frame ones, dropping some. The V and J calls and clone size come from that table; D and trimming were worked out from the DNA. The repertoire holds under 300,000 clones, with approximately 82% as singletons. This sample stems from a study of blood T cell repertoires in COVID-19. Study background: Samples of COVID-19 (acute and convalescent) were obtained from the United States, Italy and Spain. T cells, B-cell-depleted T cells, or PBMCs supplied cDNA or gDNA.

This CDR3 contains 17 residues. Germline CDR1 and CDR2: MNHEY and SVGEGT. V shed 2 bases and J 3 bases; nucleotides not matched to a gene: 6. The V gene is TRBV6-2 or TRBV6-3, the J gene TRBJ2-1, with TRBD2 matching over 11 bases. This TCR was recovered from a woman aged 35 to 49 who had recovered from COVID-19. The sample taken for sequencing was peripheral blood. CDR3 coding DNA: TGTGCCAGCAGTTACCCCACTAGCGGGGGAAACTACAATGAGCAGTTCTTC. Its protein is CASSYPTSGGNYNEQFF.